These 24 T cell receptor beta chains share one sample of origin, sequenced in a study of PD-L1 blockade in urothelial cancer. Measured with immunoSEQ multiplex PCR; TCRdb has only the in-frame clones, and not every one. The repertoire holds about 41,000 clones, 70% to 90% seen once, with roughly 2.5% in the top ten. Time point in this sample: peripheral blood 6 weeks after treatment start. The material was PBMCs, obtained around atezolizumab (anti-PD-L1) treatment. These receptors were collected from a man aged 65-85 years with urothelial cancer.

V usage is TRBV7-3 and J usage is TRBJ2-1; tentatively, D is TRBD2 (6 bases). Trimming cost V 5 bases and J 1 base, with 6 bases left between them. The CDR3 is 13 residues long. Germline CDR1 is SGHTA and CDR2 is FQGTGA. Here the CDR3 DNA reads TGTGCCAGCAGCCGGGGGTCCTACAATGAGCAGTTCTTC. Encoded protein: CASSRGSYNEQFF.

This chain joins TRBV27 and TRBJ1-2; TRBD1 matches 9 bases. The V and J ends lost 0 bases and 4 bases, in that order; junction bases with no gene match: 0. This CDR3 comprises 14 residues. The germline V gene has CDR1 MNHEY and CDR2 SMNVEV (reference sequence). CDR3 sequence: CASSLSGQGYGYTF. The CDR3 nucleotides read TGTGCCAGCAGTTTATCGGGACAGGGCTATGGCTACACCTTC.

The gene calls are TRBV5-4 and TRBJ2-1; weak D call: TRBD2 (6 bases). Trimming shortened V by 0 bases and J by 9 bases, and 13 bases separated the two germline ends. The germline V gene has CDR1 SGHNT and CDR2 YYREEE (reference sequence). The CDR3 covers 14 residues. This CDR3 is CASSLEGGIGEQFF. CDR3 coding DNA: TGTGCCAGCAGCTTGGAGGGCGGGATAGGTGAGCAGTTCTTC.

This clone was recorded only once. CDR3 loop: CASSYRAGAGETQYF. The CDR3, as DNA: TGTGCCAGCAGCTACCGGGCGGGAGCGGGGGAGACCCAGTACTTC. The chain joins TRBV7-2 to TRBJ2-5; 7 nucleotides match TRBD2. The trim removed 4 bases at V and 5 bases at J, leaving 10 bases unmatched. The length of the CDR3 is 15 residues. Germline CDR1 is SGHTA and CDR2 is FQGNSA.

This chain uses TRBV9 with TRBJ1-1; 9 bases are a match to TRBD1. The V and J ends lost 6 bases and 3 bases, in that order; junction bases with no gene match: 9. In germline, CDR1 is SGDLS, CDR2 YYNGEE. The CDR3 runs to 15 residues. The DNA of the CDR3 is TGTGCCAGCACCCGGGGGGGACAGGGATACACTGAAGCTTTCTTT. Amino acid sequence: CASTRGGQGYTEAFF.

The V and J genes are TRBV10-3 and TRBJ1-2; D might be TRBD1 (6 bases). This CDR3 is built from 13 residues. Germline V gene data show CDR1 as ENHRY and CDR2 as SYGVKD. The ends were cut back, 2 bases at V and 7 bases at J, with 11 bases in the middle. The DNA of the CDR3 is TGTGCCATCAGTGAGCAGACAGGAGGTGGCTACACCTTC. Its protein product is CAISEQTGGGYTF.

V is TRBV5-1 and J is TRBJ2-7; TRBD2 agrees at 11 bases. In germline, CDR1 is SGHRS, CDR2 YFSETQ. V was clipped by 0 bases and J by 5 bases; unmatched bases: 4. The CDR3 length is 15 residues. DNA of the CDR3: TGCGCCAGCAGCTTGGCCGATAGCGGGAGGGACGAGCAGTACTTC. Its translation: CASSLADSGRDEQYF.

The J gene is TRBJ2-1, the V gene TRBV5-1; 10 bases are shared with TRBD2. The CDR3 is 16 amino acids. V was clipped by 6 bases and J by 0 bases; unmatched bases: 6. CDR1 SGHRS and CDR2 YFSETQ come from the germline V gene. This CDR3 is CASNQLAGSSYNEQFF. CDR3 coding DNA: TGCGCCAGCAACCAACTAGCGGGGAGCTCCTACAATGAGCAGTTCTTC. The entire variable domain, with the rest obtained from reference TRBV5-1 and TRBJ2-1, is as follows: KAGVTQTPRYLIKTRGQQVTLSCSPISGHRSVSWYQQTPGQGLQFLFEYFSETQRNKGNFPGRFSGRQFSNSRSEMNVSTLELGDSALYLCASNQLAGSSYNEQFFGPGTRLTVL.

The chain employs TRBV5-1 and TRBJ2-1; D uncertain. Trimming stripped 4 bases from V and 7 bases from J, with 9 bases between. The CDR3 loop spans 12 amino acids. Germline CDR1 and CDR2: SGHRS and YFSETQ. CDR3 residues: CASSPGENEQFF. The CDR3, as DNA: TGCGCCAGCAGCCCTGGAGAGAATGAGCAGTTCTTC.

Regarding this clone: A junction end diverges from the germline sequence, so it may reflect a read error. The V gene is TRBV7-7, the J gene TRBJ2-2; 10 bases agree with TRBD2. The CDR3 contains 18 residues. In germline, CDR1 is SSHAT, CDR2 FNYEAQ (reference sequence). Written as DNA, the CDR3 is TGTGCTAGCAGCCCTGGCCTAGCGGGAGCAGGGTACACCGGGGAGCTGTTTTTT. Its protein product is CASSPGLAGAGYTGELFF.

CDR3 residues: CSVDRGTTYTEAFF. The CDR3 DNA reads TGCAGCGTTGATCGGGGGACTACTTACACTGAAGCTTTCTTT. V and J are TRBV29-1 and TRBJ1-1, with D perhaps matching TRBD1 (5 bases). This CDR3 comprises 14 residues. Per the germline V gene, CDR1 is SQVTM and CDR2 is ANQGSEA. Trimming removed 3 bases from V and 3 bases from J, with 14 bases in between.

CDR3 sequence reads: CASSLEGLSYNEQFF. DNA for the CDR3: TGTGCCAGCAGCTTGGAGGGGCTCTCCTACAATGAGCAGTTCTTC. This rearrangement joins TRBV7-2 to TRBJ2-1, with D perhaps matching TRBD2 (6 bases). CDR1 and CDR2 from the germline V gene are SGHTA and FQGNSA. V gave up 3 bases and J gave up 0 bases, with 9 bases separating them. CDR3 length: 15 residues.

There are a few counts of this clone. The genes are TRBV29-1 and TRBJ1-1; unclear D gene. This CDR3 has 14 residues. Trimming cost V 3 bases and J 5 bases, with 16 bases left between them. Looked up from germline, CDR1 is SQVTM and CDR2 is ANQGSEA. CDR3 bases: TGCAGCGTTGAGGTTCCCTCCCGGTTGACTGAAGCTTTCTTT. Amino acid sequence: CSVEVPSRLTEAFF.

The chain has TRBV29-1 and TRBJ1-2, with TRBD1 matching 7 bases. After removal of 8 bases from V and 7 bases from J, the junction contained 13 bases not matched to a gene. The CDR3 totals 13 residues. CDR1 and CDR2 from the germline V gene are SQVTM and ANQGSEA. CDR3 nucleotides: TGCAGCATAGGACGCACAGGGGCGCGTGGCTACACCTTC. Translating it yields CSIGRTGARGYTF.

This sequence joins TRBV10-3 and TRBJ2-2; 10 bases are shared with TRBD1. V trimming: 6 bases; J trimming: 6 bases; junction bases outside the gene matches: 10. This CDR3 is built from 16 residues. Per germline, CDR1 ENHRY and CDR2 SYGVKD. CDR3 nucleotides: TGTGCCATCAGCTTCGGGACAGGGGACAATGCCGGGGAGCTGTTTTTT. Translated: CAISFGTGDNAGELFF.

The chain joins TRBV30 to TRBJ1-2, with TRBD1 as a possible D gene (5 bases). The CDR3 is 14 amino acids. Trimming stripped 3 bases from V and 7 bases from J, with 18 bases between. Germline V gene lookup returns CDR1 GTSNPN and CDR2 SVGIG (reference sequence). In DNA form, the CDR3 reads TGTGCCTGGAGAACGTCGGGGGAGCGGGGTGGCTACACCTTC. Translated, it gives CAWRTSGERGGYTF.

The chain recombines TRBV6-1 with TRBJ2-2; 7 nucleotides match TRBD1. The germline CDR1 and CDR2 sequences are MNHNS and SASEGT. The CDR3 is 15 residues long. Unmatched junction bases numbered 7, after V lost 2 bases and J lost 7 bases. The CDR3 coding sequence is TGTGCCAGCAGTGAACGACAGGGAACCGGCGGGGAGCTGTTTTTT. Its translation: CASSERQGTGGELFF.

This clone was counted between two and nine times. The chain has TRBV5-1 and TRBJ2-2; the D is unclear. This CDR3 contains 13 residues. Germline loops: CDR1 SGHRS, CDR2 YFSETQ. Trimming cost V 4 bases and J 5 bases, with 9 bases left between them. This CDR3 reads CASSVAGTGELFF. CDR3 in DNA: TGCGCCAGCAGCGTCGCCGGGACCGGGGAGCTGTTTTTT.

The rearrangement links TRBV5-6 to TRBJ2-2; 10 positions agree with TRBD2. With V trimmed by 4 bases and J by 5 bases, 8 bases remained unmatched. CDR1 and CDR2 (germline): SGHDT, YYEEEE. The CDR3 totals 16 residues. The CDR3 DNA sequence: TGTGCCAGCAGCCCAGCGGGGGGGCTAAGGACCGGGGAGCTGTTTTTT. It encodes CASSPAGGLRTGELFF.

This clone has only one observation. The J gene is TRBJ2-7, the V gene TRBV5-1, with 13 bases fitting TRBD2. The CDR3 has 15 residues. V lost 4 bases, J lost 4 bases, and 5 bases stayed unmatched. In germline, CDR1 is SGHRS, CDR2 YFSETQ. The CDR3 DNA sequence: TGCGCCAGCAGCCCCGGGACTAGCGGGATATACGAGCAGTACTTC. Translating it yields CASSPGTSGIYEQYF.

The V and J genes are TRBV2 and TRBJ1-2, with 10 positions matching TRBD1. Per germline, CDR1 SNHLY and CDR2 FYNNEI. J lost 1 base, V lost 6 bases, and 5 bases had no gene match. The CDR3 is 15 amino acids. The CDR3 sequence: CASRGQGVGNYGYTF. As DNA, the CDR3 is TGTGCCAGCAGAGGACAGGGGGTGGGTAACTATGGCTACACCTTC.

This clone appeared a single time. The chain uses TRBV2 and TRBJ2-7; a weak D match, TRBD2 (6 bases). The V gene lost 9 bases and the J gene lost 4 bases, with 22 bases spanning the gap. The CDR3 has 15 residues. Germline loops: CDR1 SNHLY, CDR2 FYNNEI. The CDR3 loop is CARGGKRAGGYEQYF. The CDR3 nucleotides are TGTGCCAGGGGGGGAAAGCGGGCCGGAGGTTACGAGCAGTACTTC.

This clone is a singleton in its sample. The genes are TRBV4-1 and TRBJ2-1; 7 bases line up with TRBD2. The CDR3 contains 17 residues. Unmatched junction bases numbered 5, after V lost 0 bases and J lost 0 bases. CDR1 and CDR2 (germline): MGHRA, YSYEKL. CDR3 coding DNA: TGCGCCAGCAGCCAAGATGGCGGCGGGAGCTCCTACAATGAGCAGTTCTTC. Encoded protein: CASSQDGGGSSYNEQFF.

This chain connects TRBV18 to TRBJ1-5; tentative D call: TRBD1 (6 bases). Looked up from germline, CDR1 is KGHSH and CDR2 is LQKENI. The CDR3 is made up of 15 amino acids. The V and J ends lost 3 bases and 6 bases respectively, with 15 bases between them. CDR3: CASSPGAGVSQPQHF. In nucleotides, the CDR3 is TGTGCCAGCTCACCGGGGGCAGGGGTAAGTCAGCCCCAGCATTTT.